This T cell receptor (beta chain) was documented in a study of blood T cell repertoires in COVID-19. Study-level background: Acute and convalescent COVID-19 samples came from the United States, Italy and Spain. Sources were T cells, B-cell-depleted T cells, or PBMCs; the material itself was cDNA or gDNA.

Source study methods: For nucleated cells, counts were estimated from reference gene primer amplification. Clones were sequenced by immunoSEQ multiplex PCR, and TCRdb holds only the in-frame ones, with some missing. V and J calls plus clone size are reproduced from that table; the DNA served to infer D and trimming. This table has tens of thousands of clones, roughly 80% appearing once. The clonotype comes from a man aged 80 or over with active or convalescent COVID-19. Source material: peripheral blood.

CDR3 amino acids: CASSPGQTTTYEQYF. In DNA, the CDR3 is TGTGCCAGCTCCCCAGGACAGACCACTACCTACGAGCAGTACTTC. The V and J genes are TRBV18 and TRBJ2-7; D possibly corresponds to TRBD1 (6 bases). The CDR3 spans 15 residues. Trimming pared 6 bases from V and 2 bases from J, leaving 17 bases between. In germline, CDR1 is KGHSH, CDR2 LQKENI.